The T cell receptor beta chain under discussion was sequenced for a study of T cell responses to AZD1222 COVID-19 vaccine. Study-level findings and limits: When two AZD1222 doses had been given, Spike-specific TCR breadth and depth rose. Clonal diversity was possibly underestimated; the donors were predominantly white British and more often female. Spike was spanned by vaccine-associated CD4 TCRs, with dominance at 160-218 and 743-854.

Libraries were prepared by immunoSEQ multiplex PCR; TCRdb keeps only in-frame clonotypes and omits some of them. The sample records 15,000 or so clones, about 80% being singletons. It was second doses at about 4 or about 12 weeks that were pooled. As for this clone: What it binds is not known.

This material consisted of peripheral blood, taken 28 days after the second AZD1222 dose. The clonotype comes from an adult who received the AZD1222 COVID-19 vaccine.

CDR3 DNA: TGTGCCAGCAGCTACCAGGGGGAATATGGCTACACCTTC. Its translation is CASSYQGEYGYTF. The chain couples TRBV4-2 to TRBJ1-2; 7 nucleotides agree with TRBD1. The CDR3 runs to 13 residues. Per the germline V gene, CDR1 is LGHNA and CDR2 is YNFKEQ. V lost 5 bases, J lost 5 bases, and 5 bases stayed unmatched.